This TCR beta chain is from a study of PD-1 blockade in classical Hodgkin lymphoma. Regarding the study as a whole: By C4D1 there was a significant rise in CD4+ TCR diversity but not in CD8+ TCR diversity. Repertoire difference causes, possibly disease activity or prior therapy, remain undefined.

The assay was immunoSEQ multiplex PCR, and TCRdb's table has in-frame clones only and misses some. The sample has over 10,000 clones, roughly 90% seen once. Germline lookup yields CDR1 ENHRY and CDR2 SYGVKD. This CDR3 has 21 amino acids. The V and J ends lost 2 bases and 2 bases, in that order; junction bases with no gene match: 22. Each patient experienced a relapse that followed autologous stem cell transplantation, and brentuximab vedotin exposure varied. The table lists this clone with a few counts. Its antigen is as yet unknown. The source of this sequence is a human donor with classical Hodgkin lymphoma. The specimen was peripheral blood mononuclear cells (PBMCs), collected at baseline. The chain couples TRBV10-3 to TRBJ2-3, with 7 nucleotides matching TRBD1. CDR3 loop: CAISEPSKQGIPRDYTDTQYF. In DNA, the CDR3 is TGTGCCATCAGTGAGCCGAGCAAACAGGGGATACCTAGGGATTACACAGATACGCAGTATTTT.